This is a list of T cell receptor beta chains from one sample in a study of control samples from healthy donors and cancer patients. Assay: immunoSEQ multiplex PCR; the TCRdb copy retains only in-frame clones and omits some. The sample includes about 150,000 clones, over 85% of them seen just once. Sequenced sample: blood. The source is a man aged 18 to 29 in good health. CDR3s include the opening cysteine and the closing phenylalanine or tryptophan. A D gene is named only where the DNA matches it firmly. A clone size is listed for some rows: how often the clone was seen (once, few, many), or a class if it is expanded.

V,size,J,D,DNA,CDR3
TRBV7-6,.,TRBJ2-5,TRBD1,TGTGCCAGCAGCTACAGGGGCCGGGCAGAGACCCAGTACTTC,CASSYRGRAETQYF
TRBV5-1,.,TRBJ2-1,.,TGCGCCAGCAGCTTGGTTGCGGGCCCCTCCTACAATGAGCAGTTCTTC,CASSLVAGPSYNEQFF
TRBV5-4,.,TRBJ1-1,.,TGTGCCAGCAGCTTGGAGGAGCGCGCAGCTTTCTTT,CASSLEERAAFF
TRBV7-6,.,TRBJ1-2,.,TGTGCCAGCAGCTTAGAGGCTGAACCACGTCCCCCATATGGCTACACCTTC,CASSLEAEPRPPYGYTF
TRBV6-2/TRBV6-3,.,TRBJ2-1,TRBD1,TGTGCCAGCAGTTCCCCGGGACAGGGGCGGAGTGAGCAGTTCTTC,CASSSPGQGRSEQFF
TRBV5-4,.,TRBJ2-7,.,TGTGCCAGCAGCTTTCGGGTGCTCGAGCAGTACTTC,CASSFRVLEQYF
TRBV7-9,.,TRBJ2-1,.,TGTGCCAGCCGGCCGACAGGTTACAATGAGCAGTTCTTC,CASRPTGYNEQFF
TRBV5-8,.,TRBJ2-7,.,TGTGCCAGCAGCCGCCGTTGGGGATATGACTCCTACGAGCAGTACTTC,CASSRRWGYDSYEQYF
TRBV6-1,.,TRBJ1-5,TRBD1,TGTGCCAGCAGTGAGCGTCGGACAGGGGTTCAGCCCCAGCATTTT,CASSERRTGVQPQHF
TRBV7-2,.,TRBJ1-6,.,TGTGCCAGCAGCTTAAGATCACCCCTCCACTTT,CASSLRSPLHF
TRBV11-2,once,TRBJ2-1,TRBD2,TGTGCCAGCAGCCCCTTAGCGGGGTCTAACAATGAGCAGTTCTTC,CASSPLAGSNNEQFF
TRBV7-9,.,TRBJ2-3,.,TGTGCCAGCAGCTTAGAGTTGCGGGGCACAGATACGCAGTATTTT,CASSLELRGTDTQYF
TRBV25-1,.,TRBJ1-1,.,TGTGCCAGCAGTGTCGGACTGGGAACGAACACTGAAGCTTTCTTT,CASSVGLGTNTEAFF
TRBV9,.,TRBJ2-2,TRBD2,TGTGCCAGCAGCGTAGTAGGGGAGGGCACCGGGGAGCTGTTTTTT,CASSVVGEGTGELFF
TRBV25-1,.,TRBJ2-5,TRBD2,TGTGCCAGCAGTGAGTCCCCACTAGCGGGACAGGAGACCCAGTACTTC,CASSESPLAGQETQYF
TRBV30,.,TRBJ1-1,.,TGTGCCTGGAGTGTACTCAGAAACACTGAAGCTTTCTTT,CAWSVLRNTEAFF
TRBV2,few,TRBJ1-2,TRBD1,TGTGCCAGCACCCGGGACAGTAACTATGGCTACACCTTC,CASTRDSNYGYTF
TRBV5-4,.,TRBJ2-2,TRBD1,TGTGCCAGCAGCTCCTACAGGGGTGGCGGGGAGCTGTTTTTT,CASSSYRGGGELFF
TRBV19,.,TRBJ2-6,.,TGTGCCAGTAGTTTGGGGGCTGGGGCCAACGTCCTGACTTTC,CASSLGAGANVLTF
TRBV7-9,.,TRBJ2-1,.,TGTGCCAGCAGCCAGGGGCGGGAGAGCCATGAGCAGTTCTTC,CASSQGRESHEQFF
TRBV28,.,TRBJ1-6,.,TGTGCCAGCAGTTCTACAGAGGACTATAATTCACCCCTCCACTTT,CASSSTEDYNSPLHF
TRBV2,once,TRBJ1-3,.,TGTGCCAGCAGTGAGGGGGGGTGGTCTGGAAACACCATATATTTT,CASSEGGWSGNTIYF
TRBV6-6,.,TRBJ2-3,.,TGTGCCAGCAGTTACTCTAGCACCGGCACAGATACGCAGTATTTT,CASSYSSTGTDTQYF
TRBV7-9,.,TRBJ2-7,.,TGTGCCAGCAGCTATTTGTCTCCTTTGGACGAGCAGTACTTC,CASSYLSPLDEQYF
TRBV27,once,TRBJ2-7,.,TGTGCCAGCAGTCCTCAGGGTTACGAGCAGTACTTC,CASSPQGYEQYF
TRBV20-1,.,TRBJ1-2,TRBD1,TGCAGTGCTAGTCGAACAGGGGGGTACTATGGCTACACCTTC,CSASRTGGYYGYTF
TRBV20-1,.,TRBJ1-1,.,TGCAGTGCTAGTCCGGGGTTCATGAACACTGAAGCTTTCTTT,CSASPGFMNTEAFF
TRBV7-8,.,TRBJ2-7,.,TGTGCCAGCAGTGCGGAGGGTGGGTTCGGCGAGCAGTACTTC,CASSAEGGFGEQYF
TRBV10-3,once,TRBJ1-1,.,TGTGCCATCGCCCAGGTCAGGGGCGCAGGGAACACTGAAGCTTTCTTT,CAIAQVRGAGNTEAFF
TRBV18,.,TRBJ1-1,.,TGTGCCAGCTCATTGAGCACTGAAGCTTTCTTT,CASSLSTEAFF
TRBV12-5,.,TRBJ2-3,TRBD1,TGTGCTAGTGGTTTCGGGACAGGGGCAGATACGCAGTATTTT,CASGFGTGADTQYF
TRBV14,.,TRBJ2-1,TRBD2,TGTGCCAGCAGCCGTCGGGGACTAGCGGGATTAAGCTCCTACAATGAGCAGTTCTTC,CASSRRGLAGLSSYNEQFF
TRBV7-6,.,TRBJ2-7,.,TGTGCCAGCAGCTTATCCTACAGTACTTACGAGCAGTACTTC,CASSLSYSTYEQYF
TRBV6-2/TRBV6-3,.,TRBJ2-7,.,TGTGCCAGCAGTGTCCAGGGGGAGGCCTACGAGCAGTACTTC,CASSVQGEAYEQYF
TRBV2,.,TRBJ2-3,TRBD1,TGTGCCAGCAGTGAGAGTCTACCGGACAGGACCGCGCAGTATTTT,CASSESLPDRTAQYF
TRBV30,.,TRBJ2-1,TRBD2,TGTGCCTGGAAGAGCGGGGGCCTCGGGCAGTTCTTC,CAWKSGGLGQFF
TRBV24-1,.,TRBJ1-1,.,TGTGCCACCAGTGACCCACACAGGGTAGGTGGGAACACTGAAGCTTTCTTT,CATSDPHRVGGNTEAFF
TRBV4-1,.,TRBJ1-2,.,TGCGCCAGCAGCCTAAGACCAGACCGATATAACTATGGCTACACCTTC,CASSLRPDRYNYGYTF
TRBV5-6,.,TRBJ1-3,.,TGTGCCAGCAGCTTGCCCCACTCTCCGGGGTCTGGAAACACCATATATTTT,CASSLPHSPGSGNTIYF
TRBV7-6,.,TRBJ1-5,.,TGTGCCAGCAGCTCCGACGGGACTCGGGGACCCCAGCATTTT,CASSSDGTRGPQHF
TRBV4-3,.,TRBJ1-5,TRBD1,TGCGCCAGCAGCCAAGAAAGGGGGACAGGGCGGCAGCCCCAGCATTTT,CASSQERGTGRQPQHF
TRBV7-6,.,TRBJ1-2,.,TGTGCCAGCAGCTTAGGGCACCGGGGGGCCATTTGGGGCTACACCTTC,CASSLGHRGAIWGYTF
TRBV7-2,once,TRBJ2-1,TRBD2,TGTGCCAGCAGCTTAAGGCCTAGCGGACCGATATACAATGAGCAGTTCTTC,CASSLRPSGPIYNEQFF
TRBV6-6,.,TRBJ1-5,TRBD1,TGTGCCAGCAGTCACGGGACAGGGGGCGCATTGAGCAATCAGCCCCAGCATTTT,CASSHGTGGALSNQPQHF
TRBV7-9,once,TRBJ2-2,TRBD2,TGTGCCAGCAGCCTACCGGGACTAGCGGGGACCGGGGAGCTGTTTTTT,CASSLPGLAGTGELFF
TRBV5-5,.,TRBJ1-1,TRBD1,TGTGCCAGCAGCTTGAGGCCCGACAGGGAGAACACTGAAGCTTTCTTT,CASSLRPDRENTEAFF
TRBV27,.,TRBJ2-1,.,TGTGCCAGCAGTTTATCGTCCGGGAGCTCCTACAATGAGCAGTTCTTC,CASSLSSGSSYNEQFF
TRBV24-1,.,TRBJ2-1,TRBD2,TGTGCCACCAGTGACCGTCCCGGGACTAGCGGGGTCTACAATGAGCAGTTCTTC,CATSDRPGTSGVYNEQFF
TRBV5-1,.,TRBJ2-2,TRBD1,TGCGCCAGCAGTCTTTTTGACAGGGTTGCCGGGGAGCTGTTTTTT,CASSLFDRVAGELFF
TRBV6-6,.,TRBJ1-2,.,TGTGCCAGCAGTCAAACCGCCGGACAACGAGGCTACACCTTC,CASSQTAGQRGYTF
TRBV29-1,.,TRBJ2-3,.,TGCAGCGTGGAAGGACAGCCGACTAGCACAGATACGCAGTATTTT,CSVEGQPTSTDTQYF
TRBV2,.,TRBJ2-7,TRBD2,TGTGCCAGCAGTGTGGGACTAGCTGGTGAGCAGTACTTC,CASSVGLAGEQYF
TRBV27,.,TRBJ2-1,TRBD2,TGTGCCAGCAGCCCGCCGGGGGGGGCCTACAATGAGCAGTTCTTC,CASSPPGGAYNEQFF